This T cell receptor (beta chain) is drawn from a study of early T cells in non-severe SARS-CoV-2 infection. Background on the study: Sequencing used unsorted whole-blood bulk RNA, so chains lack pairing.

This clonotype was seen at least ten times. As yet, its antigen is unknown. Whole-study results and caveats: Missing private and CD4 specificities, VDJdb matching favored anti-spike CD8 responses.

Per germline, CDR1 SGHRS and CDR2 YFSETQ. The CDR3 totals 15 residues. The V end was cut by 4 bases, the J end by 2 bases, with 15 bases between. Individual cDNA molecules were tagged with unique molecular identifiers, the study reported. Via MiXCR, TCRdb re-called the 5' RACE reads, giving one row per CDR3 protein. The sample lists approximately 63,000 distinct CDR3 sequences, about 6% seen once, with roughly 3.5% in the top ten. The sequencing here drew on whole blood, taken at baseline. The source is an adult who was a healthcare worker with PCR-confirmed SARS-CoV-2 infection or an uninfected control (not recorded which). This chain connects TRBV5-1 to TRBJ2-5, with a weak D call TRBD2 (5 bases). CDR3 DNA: TGCGCCAGCAGCCCCTCTCGACGGACTCAAGAGACCCAGTACTTC. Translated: CASSPSRRTQETQYF.